These 18 T cell receptor beta chains came from one sample sequenced in a study of PD-1 blockade in classical Hodgkin lymphoma (dated by TCRdb to about 2020). What this sample's time point label stands for: cycle 2 day 1 (C2D1) of nivolumab. Relapse after autologous stem cell transplantation had occurred in all trial patients, and cohorts A, B and C were distinguished by prior brentuximab vedotin exposure. The receptor library was made with the immunoSEQ multiplex PCR assay. TCRdb re-hosts the immuneACCESS table, in-frame sequences only. Its copies lack some clones; in the studies checked, an unresolved V gene accounts for under half of them, and the cause for the rest is not known. Present in this sample are approximately 150,000 clones, around four fifths of which were seen just once. Of the sample, 7% to 9.5% is held by the ten largest clones. The sequenced sample was peripheral blood mononuclear cells (PBMCs), obtained before the second cycle of nivolumab. These receptors came from a human donor with classical Hodgkin lymphoma.

The V call is TRBV9, the J call TRBJ1-1; D perhaps matches TRBD1 (5 bases). V was shortened by 4 bases and J by 8 bases, with 15 bases between the two germline ends. The CDR3 is 13 amino acids. From germline, CDR1 is SGDLS and CDR2 YYNGEE. CDR3 residues: CASSLTRVGEAFF. Written as DNA, the CDR3 is TGTGCCAGCAGCCTAACCAGGGTCGGAGAAGCTTTCTTT.

The chain combines TRBV15 with TRBJ1-2, with D uncertain. V was pared by 0 bases and J by 4 bases, with 9 bases between. This CDR3 has 14 residues. Germline assignment: CDR1 LNHNV and CDR2 YYDKDF (reference sequence). CDR3 coding DNA: TGTGCCACCAGCAGAGATCGAGTGGGCTATGGCTACACCTTC. Protein product: CATSRDRVGYGYTF.

The rearrangement uses TRBV6-1 and TRBJ2-5; 7 nucleotides align to TRBD1. The CDR3 is 14 residues long. The germline CDR1 and CDR2 sequences are MNHNS and SASEGT. J lost 0 bases, V lost 4 bases, and 2 bases had no gene match. The CDR3 is CASSGGQNQETQYF. CDR3 DNA sequence: TGTGCCAGCAGTGGGGGACAGAACCAAGAGACCCAGTACTTC.

The chain has TRBV18 and TRBJ1-1; D may be TRBD1 (5 bases). V shed 4 bases and J shed 1 base, with 13 bases lying between them. This CDR3 region has 15 residues. CDR1 is KGHSH and CDR2 is LQKENI in the germline V gene. CDR3 loop: CASSLMTVANTEAFF. The CDR3 nucleotides are TGTGCCAGCTCACTTATGACAGTAGCGAACACTGAAGCTTTCTTT.

The chain employs TRBV10-3 and TRBJ1-2, with D tentatively TRBD1 (5 bases). CDR1 ENHRY and CDR2 SYGVKD come from the germline V gene. The V gene lost 3 bases and the J gene lost 1 base, with 9 bases spanning the gap. This CDR3 has 14 residues. The CDR3 DNA reads as TGTGCCATCAGTGAATTGGGACGTAACTATGGCTACACCTTC. Its protein is CAISELGRNYGYTF.

This clone has a single count. This chain joins TRBV4-3 and TRBJ1-4; 11 nucleotides match TRBD1. Germline V CDR1 and CDR2: LGHNA, YSLEER. There are 16 residues in the CDR3. V was clipped by 0 bases and J by 7 bases; unmatched bases: 4. CDR3 sequence: CASSQDVGTGGEKLFF. The CDR3, as DNA: TGCGCCAGCAGCCAAGATGTAGGGACAGGGGGTGAAAAACTGTTTTTT.

The sample holds one count of this clone. The V call is TRBV7-9, the J call TRBJ2-7; 8 bases align to TRBD1. This CDR3 is 14 amino acids long. Germline V CDR1 and CDR2: SEHNR, FQNEAQ (reference sequence). V gave up 4 bases and J gave up 5 bases; unmatched junction bases: 7. The CDR3 reads CASSSRQGLNEQYF. The CDR3 nucleotides read TGTGCCAGCAGCTCGCGACAGGGGTTAAACGAGCAGTACTTC.

J is TRBJ2-7 and V is TRBV19, with 10 bases lining up with TRBD2. V shed 3 bases and J 6 bases; nucleotides not matched to a gene: 5. The CDR3 is 14 amino acids. The germline gives CDR1 LNHDA, CDR2 SQIVND (reference sequence). CDR3 DNA: TGTGCCAGTAGTATGGGTCTAGCGGGAGTCGAGCAGTACTTC. It codes for CASSMGLAGVEQYF.

The chain combines TRBV9 with TRBJ2-7; possibly TRBD2 for D (5 bases). The V gene's germline CDR1 is SGDLS and CDR2 YYNGEE. Trimming cost V 0 bases and J 5 bases, with 9 bases left between them. This CDR3 has 13 residues. The CDR3 DNA is TGTGCCAGCAGCGTAGGTTCGGGGAACGAGCAGTACTTC. Its translation: CASSVGSGNEQYF.

V is TRBV11-1 and J is TRBJ1-1, with a possible D match to TRBD1 (6 bases). This CDR3 is built from 16 residues. Germline CDR1 is SGHAT and CDR2 is FQDESV (reference sequence). Trimming took off 5 bases at V and 0 bases at J, with 16 bases between the two ends. Here the CDR3 DNA reads TGTGCCAGCAGCCAACAAACAGGGTTCCTGAACACTGAAGCTTTCTTT. It specifies CASSQQTGFLNTEAFF.

The chain recombines TRBV2 with TRBJ2-7, with TRBD1 matching over 9 bases. V trimming: 5 bases; J trimming: 6 bases; junction bases outside the gene matches: 11. The CDR3 has 15 residues. Germline V gene sequence: CDR1 SNHLY, CDR2 FYNNEI. CDR3 sequence (DNA): TGTGCCAGCAGTAACCCTCCCGGGACAGGGAGCGAGCAGTACTTC. This codes for CASSNPPGTGSEQYF.

For this clone: The same CDR3 is also encoded by other DNA sequences in this sample. J is TRBJ1-3 and V is TRBV5-1; 7 bases map to TRBD1. Germline assignment: CDR1 SGHRS and CDR2 YFSETQ. The V and J ends lost 3 bases and 2 bases, in that order; junction bases with no gene match: 2. The CDR3 is made up of 14 amino acids. The CDR3 DNA follows: TGCGCCAGCAGCTCCCAGGGGGCTGGAAACACCATATATTTT. Its translation is CASSSQGAGNTIYF.

The genes are TRBV4-1 and TRBJ2-3, with 9 bases lining up with TRBD2. V was clipped by 1 base and J by 3 bases; unmatched bases: 11. CDR3 length equals 18 residues. Germline CDR1 reads MGHRA; CDR2 reads YSYEKL. CDR3 DNA sequence: TGCGCCAGCAGCCAAGGAGCTTCAGCGGGGGGAGGTACAGATACGCAGTATTTT. Its translation is CASSQGASAGGGTDTQYF.

V and J are TRBV6-5 and TRBJ2-1, with 9 bases aligning to TRBD2. Germline V gene sequence: CDR1 MNHEY, CDR2 SVGAGI. After removal of 6 bases from V and 3 bases from J, the junction contained 6 bases not matched to a gene. This CDR3 comprises 15 residues. The CDR3 spells CASRGLAGFYNEQFF. CDR3 nucleotides: TGTGCCAGCAGAGGTCTAGCGGGATTCTACAATGAGCAGTTCTTC.

The V and J genes are TRBV4-1 and TRBJ2-7, with TRBD2 identical over 11 bases. The CDR3 runs 17 residues. From germline, CDR1 is MGHRA and CDR2 YSYEKL. V shed 1 base and J 1 base; nucleotides not matched to a gene: 6. The CDR3 region is CASSQVTSGRGSYEQYF. As DNA, the CDR3 is TGCGCCAGCAGCCAAGTAACTAGCGGGAGAGGGTCCTACGAGCAGTACTTC.

Points on this clone: At one boundary the junction diverges from the germline segment, which might be a read error. The rearrangement uses TRBV25-1 and TRBJ2-7; D is uncertain. The CDR3 length is 13 residues. Germline-derived CDR1 and CDR2 are MGHDK and SYGVNS. The CDR3 protein is CASIGGISSEQYF. The CDR3 DNA reads as TGTGCCAGCATAGGTGGGATTTCCTCCGAGCAGTACTTC.

This chain connects TRBV2 to TRBJ1-5; D perhaps matches TRBD1 (5 bases). Trimming removed 3 bases from V and 2 bases from J, with 17 bases in between. CDR3 length: 17 residues. Germline CDR1 SNHLY, CDR2 FYNNEI. Here the CDR3 DNA reads TGTGCCAGCAGTGATGGCTGGGCCAAAGGGGGCAATCAGCCCCAGCATTTT. This encodes CASSDGWAKGGNQPQHF.

The chain couples TRBV10-3 to TRBJ1-5; no reliable D call. V shed 0 bases and J shed 7 bases, with 7 bases lying between them. The CDR3 covers 13 residues. Germline CDR1 and CDR2: ENHRY and SYGVKD. The CDR3 reads CAISESKEQPQHF. Here the CDR3 DNA reads TGTGCCATCAGTGAGTCGAAGGAGCAGCCCCAGCATTTT.